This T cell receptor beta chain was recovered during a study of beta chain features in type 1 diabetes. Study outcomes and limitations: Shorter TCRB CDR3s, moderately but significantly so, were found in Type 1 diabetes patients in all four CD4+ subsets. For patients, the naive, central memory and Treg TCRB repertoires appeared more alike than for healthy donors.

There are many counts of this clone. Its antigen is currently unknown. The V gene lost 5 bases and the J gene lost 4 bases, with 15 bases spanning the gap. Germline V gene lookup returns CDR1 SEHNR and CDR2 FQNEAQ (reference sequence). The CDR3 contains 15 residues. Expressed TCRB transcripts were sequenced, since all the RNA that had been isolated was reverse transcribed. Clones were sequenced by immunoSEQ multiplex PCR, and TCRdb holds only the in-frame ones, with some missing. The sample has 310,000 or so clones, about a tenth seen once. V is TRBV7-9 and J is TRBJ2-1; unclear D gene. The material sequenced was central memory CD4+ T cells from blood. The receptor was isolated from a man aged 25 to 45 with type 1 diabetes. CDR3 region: CASSPPGGAYNEQFF. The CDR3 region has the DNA TGTGCCAGCAGCCCCCCCGGCGGAGCATACAATGAGCAGTTCTTC.